The clone carrying this T cell receptor (beta chain) was observed once. This entry comes from a study of blood T cell repertoires in COVID-19. Background on the study: Acute and convalescent COVID-19 samples came from the United States, Italy and Spain. In each case, the material was cDNA or gDNA derived from T cells, B-cell-depleted T cells, or PBMCs.

In the authors' methods: Estimation of nucleated cell counts relied on the amplification of reference gene primers. Data came from immunoSEQ multiplex PCR; TCRdb stores just in-frame clones and leaves some out. V and J calls and clone size are given by that table; D and trimming were obtained from the DNA. The sample yields about 190,000 clones, 65% to 85% seen once. The sequenced sample consisted of peripheral blood. The sequence derives from a man between 60 and 75 years old with active or convalescent COVID-19.

The CDR3 DNA sequence: TGTGCCAGCTCCTTTCGGACACTCGGGTCTGGAAACACCATATATTTT. This encodes CASSFRTLGSGNTIYF. The chain joins TRBV18 to TRBJ1-3; tentatively, D is TRBD1 (5 bases). CDR3 length: 16 residues. The V end lost 6 bases, the J end lost 1 base, and 16 bases lay between the germline ends. Germline V CDR1 and CDR2: KGHSH, LQKENI.